This T cell receptor beta chain derives from a study of T-cell reconstitution after alpha-beta-depleted transplantation in children. Whole-study results and caveats: A year had passed since transplant, and T-cell counts and diversity by then came mostly from newly produced T cells. Surviving recipient T cells and thymic progenitors underlay high day-60 TCRbeta diversity in some patients. Reportedly, only several hundred clones from non-depleted graft cells drove alpha-beta T-cell counts at about two months.

This clonotype has at least ten counts. Its antigen is unknown. For TCRbeta, the library was prepared with unique molecular identifiers. TCRdb called the PCR reads again in MiXCR, with one record for every CDR3 protein. The sample has 200,000 or so distinct CDR3 sequences; under 8.5% are singletons. The sequence was obtained from a male patient between 2 and 10 years old who had a stem cell transplant for acute myeloid leukemia, so the T cells may come from the graft donor. Sequences were derived from PBMCs, mostly from graft donor cells, sampled 360 days after TCRalphabeta/CD19-depleted stem cell transplant.

The DNA of the CDR3 is TGCAGCGTTGTGAGGGAGTGGCAGTTCTTC. Protein product: CSVVREWQFF. The rearrangement joins TRBV29-1 to TRBJ2-1; tentatively, D is TRBD2 (5 bases). This CDR3 comprises 10 residues. Trimming cost V 4 bases and J 12 bases, with 10 bases left between them. Germline loops: CDR1 SQVTM, CDR2 ANQGSEA.